The present T cell receptor beta chain was sequenced within a study of identifying expanded T cells in peripheral blood. General study results and limits: Clone count variance between roughly 2-week samples rose with total template count.

In the case of this clone: Its matching antigen is unknown.

Data came from immunoSEQ multiplex PCR; TCRdb stores just in-frame clones and leaves some out. The repertoire holds about 110,000 clones, with around nine tenths as singletons. CDR1 MNHEY and CDR2 SVGAGI come from the germline V gene. The CDR3 sequence is 12 residues long. V was cut by 8 bases and J by 1 base, with 8 bases left in between. No infections or other immune events were documented during collection. The receptor was isolated from a person between 18 and 69 years old in good health. What was sequenced was blood. The chain uses TRBV6-5 and TRBJ1-1; no clear D. Here the CDR3 DNA reads TGTGCCAGCGGATGGCAGAACACTGAAGCTTTCTTT. Translated, it gives CASGWQNTEAFF.